This TCR beta chain originates from a study of T cell responses to AZD1222 COVID-19 vaccine. General observations from the study: Vaccine-related CD4 TCRs covered spike, predominating at 160-218 and 743-854. At baseline, seropositivity was found in only a handful of AZD1222 recipients. Donors skewed white British and female; clonal diversity was possibly underestimated.

Second-dose groups at about 4 or about 12 weeks were pooled. The length of the CDR3 is 14 residues. Germline loops: CDR1 SGHVS, CDR2 FQNEAQ. The germline V and J ends were trimmed by 1 base and 3 bases, with 10 bases remaining between them. In regard to this clone: The antigen remains undetermined.

Profiled with immunoSEQ multiplex PCR; TCRdb holds only in-frame clones, not every one. The sample includes just under 80,000 clones, about 92% of them seen just once. The J gene is TRBJ2-7, the V gene TRBV7-8; D is ambiguous. This clonotype was obtained from an adult who received the AZD1222 COVID-19 vaccine. The material sequenced was peripheral blood, taken 28 days after the second AZD1222 dose. The CDR3 region is CASSLGQRIYEQYF. The CDR3 DNA sequence: TGTGCCAGCAGCTTAGGGCAGCGAATCTACGAGCAGTACTTC.